One sample yielded the 12 T cell receptor beta chains listed below, sequenced in a study of blood T cell repertoires in COVID-19. Measured with immunoSEQ multiplex PCR; TCRdb has only the in-frame clones, and not every one. The sample has about 230,000 clones; roughly 90% are singletons. Sequencing was done on a sample of PBMCs or T cells enriched from blood (not recorded which). Receptor source: a woman aged 50 to 60 in a cohort exposed to, infected with or recovered from COVID-19 (not recorded which).

The chain carries TRBV27 and TRBJ1-5; possible D gene TRBD1, 6 bases. The CDR3 length is 12 residues. The germline gives CDR1 MNHEY, CDR2 SMNVEV (reference sequence). Deletions cut 9 bases from V and 12 bases from J, with 18 bases between. CDR3 sequence: CARPPFPRGQHF. DNA of the CDR3: TGTGCCAGACCACCCTTCCCCAGGGGCCAGCATTTT.

The CDR3 reads CASSFRTGSNYGYTF. The CDR3 DNA reads TGTGCCAGCAGCTTCCGGACAGGGTCGAACTATGGCTACACCTTC. The V gene is TRBV9, the J gene TRBJ1-2, with 8 nucleotides matching TRBD1. The CDR3 runs 15 residues. Trimming took 4 bases from V and 2 from J; bases not matched to a gene: 7. Per the germline V gene, CDR1 is SGDLS and CDR2 is YYNGEE.

This chain links TRBV10-3 with TRBJ1-1, with 7 nucleotides matching TRBD1. CDR1 is ENHRY, CDR2 SYGVKD, per germline. The CDR3 length is 13 residues. The V segment lost 7 bases and the J segment 3 bases; nucleotides outside the gene matches: 5. CDR3 sequence reads: CAIKTDRDTEAFF. Here the CDR3 DNA reads TGTGCCATCAAAACCGACAGGGACACTGAAGCTTTCTTT.

This clone turned up a few times. The rearrangement links TRBV28 to TRBJ1-3, with D possibly TRBD1 on 6 matching bases. The V end lost 5 bases, the J end lost 4 bases, and 15 bases lay between the germline ends. This CDR3 contains 15 residues. Germline V lookup: CDR1 MDHEN, CDR2 SYDVKM. The CDR3 sequence: CASSRGGASGNTIYF. The CDR3 DNA follows: TGTGCCAGCAGTAGGGGGGGGGCGAGCGGAAACACCATATATTTT.

This clone was picked up one time. The CDR3 bases are TGTGCCAGCAGTTTTGGTTCAGGGCAGGCGGCAAAGTTCTTC. Its protein product is CASSFGSGQAAKFF. The chain is built from TRBV27 and TRBJ2-1; D may be TRBD1 (5 bases). Trimming removed 3 bases at V and 14 bases at J, with 20 bases between. CDR1 and CDR2 from the germline V gene are MNHEY and SMNVEV (reference sequence). The CDR3 covers 14 residues.

The chain recombines TRBV6-2 or TRBV6-3 with TRBJ2-1, with 7 bases aligning to TRBD1. The CDR3 contains 13 residues. V lost 3 bases to trimming and J lost 8 bases; unmatched junction nucleotides: 4. From germline, CDR1 is MNHEY and CDR2 SVGEGT. CDR3 nucleotides: TGTGCCAGCAGTTATGGGACAGTTTATGAGCAGTTCTTC. This gives the protein CASSYGTVYEQFF.

This chain connects TRBV14 to TRBJ1-2; D unclear. Germline CDR1 and CDR2: SGHDN and FVKESK. The CDR3 loop spans 15 amino acids. Trimming took off 0 bases at V and 5 bases at J, with 13 bases between the two ends. CDR3 loop: CASSQDSTGGYGYTF. CDR3 bases: TGTGCCAGCAGCCAAGATTCCACGGGAGGTTATGGCTACACCTTC.

As concerns this clone: Other nucleotide sequences in the sample specify the same CDR3. The chain combines TRBV9 with TRBJ2-1; perhaps TRBD2 as D (7 bases). Looked up from germline, CDR1 is SGDLS and CDR2 is YYNGEE. V lost 0 bases, J lost 4 bases, and 11 bases lay in between. The CDR3 is 15 amino acids. CDR3: CASSVGAGAYNEQFF. The CDR3 DNA sequence: TGTGCCAGCAGCGTAGGGGCGGGGGCATACAATGAGCAGTTCTTC.

V usage is TRBV6-2 or TRBV6-3 and J usage is TRBJ2-3; TRBD1 aligns across 9 bases. V dropped 6 bases and J dropped 5; count of bases not matched to a gene: 9. Germline V gene sequence: CDR1 MNHEY, CDR2 SVGEGT. The CDR3 runs to 15 residues. For the CDR3, the DNA is TGTGCCAGCAGCCCGACAGGGGGAGAAGGAGATACGCAGTATTTT. As protein: CASSPTGGEGDTQYF.

In its sample, this clone was seen once. V gene TRBV27 combines with J gene TRBJ2-1, with D maybe TRBD1 (5 bases). V lost 4 bases, J lost 1 base, and 5 bases lay in between. The CDR3 spans 13 residues. Germline lookup yields CDR1 MNHEY and CDR2 SMNVEV (reference sequence). CDR3 nucleotide sequence: TGTGCCAGCAGTTCAGGGTCCTACAATGAGCAGTTCTTC. Protein: CASSSGSYNEQFF.

The chain carries TRBV3-1 (or the pseudogene TRBV3-2) and TRBJ2-7; TRBD2 aligns across 11 bases. Germline trimming cut 4 bases from V and 2 bases from J; bases unmatched to any gene: 7. Germline V gene sequence: CDR1 LGHDT, CDR2 YNNKEL (reference sequence). This CDR3 comprises 16 residues. As DNA, the CDR3 is TGTGCCAGCAGCCGCCCGGGGACTAGCGGAACCTACGAGCAGTACTTC. The encoded protein is CASSRPGTSGTYEQYF.

This chain links TRBV5-1 with TRBJ2-5, with D possibly being TRBD1 (6 bases). CDR3 length equals 15 residues. Germline V gene lookup returns CDR1 SGHRS and CDR2 YFSETQ. The V gene lost 7 bases and the J gene lost 3 bases, with 19 bases spanning the gap. DNA of the CDR3: TGCGCCAGCTACCGGGACACAGGAACTGAAGAGACCCAGTACTTC. Translating gives CASYRDTGTEETQYF.